Listed below are T cell receptor beta chains from one sample, sequenced in a study of cytomegalovirus exposure and HLA in healthy donors. Data came from immunoSEQ multiplex PCR; TCRdb stores just in-frame clones and leaves some out. Found here are some 160,000 clones, 77% of them singletons; the top ten hold 1.6%. The source material was PBMCs. These receptors were obtained from a woman in her thirties in good health and CMV-seronegative. Each CDR3 is given with its conserved first and last residue. The D gene is left open where the match is weak. For some rows the clone size is stated as once, few or many, or as a class when expanded; others skip it.

NA	16	TRBD1	TRBV6-5	TRBJ1-6	TGTGCCAGCAGTTACTCGGCAGGGGGTGGAAATTCACCCCTCCACTTT	CASSYSAGGGNSPLHF
NA	18	NA	TRBV7-9	TRBJ2-4	TGTGCCAGCAGGGACAACCCGCGGGACTCCTTGGCGGGGAACATTCAGTACTTC	CASRDNPRDSLAGNIQYF
NA	17	NA	TRBV15	TRBJ1-1	TGTGCCACCAGCCTTGGAGGCAGCGGCTTTATGAACACTGAAGCTTTCTTT	CATSLGGSGFMNTEAFF
NA	12	TRBD1	TRBV30	TRBJ1-3	TGTGCCTTCCGGGACAGCGGAAACACCATATATTTT	CAFRDSGNTIYF
NA	14	NA	TRBV29-1	TRBJ1-2	TGCAGCGTTAGGGCCATCGGAGCGGGAGATGGCTACTCCTTC	CSVRAIGAGDGYSF
NA	16	NA	TRBV23-1	TRBJ1-1	TGCGCCAGCAGTCAAAGTCCGGACAGATCGAACACTGAAGCTTTCTTT	CASSQSPDRSNTEAFF
NA	15	NA	TRBV30	TRBJ1-6	TGTGCCTGGGGGGTTGGCCTCGCGGGCTTGTCACCCCTCCACTTT	CAWGVGLAGLSPLHF
few	16	TRBD2	TRBV6-4	TRBJ2-3	TGTGCCAGCAGTCGACTAGCGGGAGAGGGATCAGATACGCAGTATTTT	CASSRLAGEGSDTQYF
NA	14	NA	TRBV15	TRBJ1-1	TGTGCCACCAGCAAACGGGTTATGAACACTGAAGCTTTCTTT	CATSKRVMNTEAFF
few	15	NA	TRBV19	TRBJ2-2	TGTGCCAGTAGTTTGTCAGGGGTTGACACCGGGGAGCTGTTTTTT	CASSLSGVDTGELFF
NA	14	TRBD1	TRBV5-1	TRBJ2-5	TGCGCCAGCAGAAAACAGGGGGCAGTGGAGACCCAGTACTTC	CASRKQGAVETQYF
NA	16	TRBD2	TRBV7-9	TRBJ2-7	TGTGCCAGCAGCTTAGAGGGACTAGCGGGGACTTACGAGCAGTACTTC	CASSLEGLAGTYEQYF
NA	17	NA	TRBV5-1	TRBJ1-2	TGCGCCAGCAGCTCCGGCGGGGGGGTCCCCCTCGGCTATGGCTACACCTTC	CASSSGGGVPLGYGYTF
NA	12	NA	TRBV5-8	TRBJ2-5	TGTGCCAGTAGAGGACAGACCCAGACCCAGTACTTC	CASRGQTQTQYF
NA	15	NA	TRBV7-2	TRBJ2-4	TGTGCCAGCAGCTTAGCGGGACTAGCCAAAAACATTCAGTACTTC	CASSLAGLAKNIQYF
NA	15	TRBD1	TRBV5-6	TRBJ2-3	TGTGCCAGCGGCTCCGGGACAGGGTACACAGATACGCAGTATTTT	CASGSGTGYTDTQYF
NA	14	NA	TRBV27	TRBJ2-2	TGTGCCAGCAGTATCATAGGGAGGACCGGGGAGCTGTTTTTT	CASSIIGRTGELFF
NA	15	TRBD1	TRBV29-1	TRBJ1-2	TGCAGCGTTGAACTAGGGACAGCAACTAACTATGGCTACACCTTC	CSVELGTATNYGYTF
NA	11	TRBD1	TRBV29-1	TRBJ2-7	TGCAAAGAACAGGGGAGTTACGAGCAGTACTTC	CKEQGSYEQYF
NA	15	NA	TRBV7-9	TRBJ1-2	TGTGCCAGCAGCTTAGTGGAGGGGAGAAACTATGGCTACACCTTC	CASSLVEGRNYGYTF
NA	14	NA	TRBV5-1	TRBJ1-2	TGCGCCAGCAGCTTGGCCGGGAGACAGTATGGCTACACCTTC	CASSLAGRQYGYTF
NA	14	NA	TRBV9	TRBJ2-4	TGTGCCAGCAGCGCCCCACTGAGGGCGGACATTCAGTACTTC	CASSAPLRADIQYF
NA	16	TRBD1	TRBV30	TRBJ1-2	TGTGCCTGGCCATCCGGGACAGGGAAAATTTGGGATGGCTACACCTTC	CAWPSGTGKIWDGYTF
NA	14	TRBD1	TRBV4-1	TRBJ2-1	TGCGCCAGCAGCCCGCTCACAGGGGACAATGAGCAGTTCTTC	CASSPLTGDNEQFF
NA	11	TRBD2	TRBV2	TRBJ2-7	TGTGCCAGCCGGGACTATGGGGAGCAGTACTTC	CASRDYGEQYF
NA	12	NA	TRBV21-1	TRBJ2-7	TGTGCCAGCAGGACAGGGTTGAACGAGCAGTACTTC	CASRTGLNEQYF
few	13	NA	TRBV30	TRBJ1-5	TGTGCCTGGAGGTCAGGGAGCAATCAGCCCCAGCATTTT	CAWRSGSNQPQHF
NA	16	TRBD2	TRBV7-2	TRBJ2-2	TGTGCCAGCAGCTCAACTAGCGGGAGAGGGACCGGGGAGCTGTTTTTT	CASSSTSGRGTGELFF
NA	11	NA	TRBV20-1	TRBJ2-7	TGCAGTGCCCCGCTAGCCTACGAGCAGTACTTC	CSAPLAYEQYF
NA	13	NA	TRBV30	TRBJ2-6	TGTGCCTGGCAAACTTCTGGGGCCAACGTCCTGACTTTC	CAWQTSGANVLTF
NA	14	NA	TRBV5-5	TRBJ1-4	TGTGCCAGCAGCGCGGGGGGGGTTAATGAAAAACTGTTTTTT	CASSAGGVNEKLFF
NA	15	TRBD1	TRBV6-5	TRBJ1-3	TGTGCCAGCAGTCCTACAGGGGGGCTACGAAACACCATATATTTT	CASSPTGGLRNTIYF
NA	15	NA	TRBV4-1	TRBJ2-1	TGCGCCAGCAGCCAAGCTGTCGGAGTATACAATGAGCAGTTCTTC	CASSQAVGVYNEQFF
few	14	TRBD1	TRBV11-2	TRBJ2-1	TGTGCCAGCAGCTTCAGGGGGCAAATAAATGAGCAGTTCTTC	CASSFRGQINEQFF
NA	16	TRBD2	TRBV5-4	TRBJ2-5	TGTGCCAGCAGCTTTTCGGGCGGGAGGGCCTTCGAGACCCAGTACTTC	CASSFSGGRAFETQYF
few	12	NA	TRBV7-9	TRBJ1-1	TGTGCCAGCAGCCCCCCTAGAGCTGAAGCTTTCTTT	CASSPPRAEAFF
NA	15	TRBD2	TRBV6-6	TRBJ2-5	TGTGCCAGCAGTTACTTCGCGGGAGGGAAAGAGACCCAGTACTTC	CASSYFAGGKETQYF
NA	13	TRBD1	TRBV30	TRBJ2-5	TGTGCCTGGAGTGTACAGGGGAAAGAGACCCAGTACTTC	CAWSVQGKETQYF
NA	14	NA	TRBV5-8	TRBJ2-3	TGTGCCAGCAGCTTGGTCGGGAGCACAGATACGCAGTATTTT	CASSLVGSTDTQYF
NA	14	NA	TRBV7-9	TRBJ2-3	TGTGCCAGCAGCCCTCCCGGGGGCACAGATACGCAGTATTTT	CASSPPGGTDTQYF
NA	14	TRBD1	TRBV6-1	TRBJ1-4	TGTGCCAGCAGTAGACAGGGGGCGGATGAAAAACTGTTTTTT	CASSRQGADEKLFF
NA	14	NA	TRBV10-3	TRBJ1-1	TGTGCCATCAGTGAAAGAGAGCAGAACACTGAAGCTTTCTTT	CAISEREQNTEAFF
NA	14	TRBD1	TRBV30	TRBJ1-1	TGTGCCTGGAGTGCTCCGGACAGGCCCACTGAAGCTTTCTTT	CAWSAPDRPTEAFF